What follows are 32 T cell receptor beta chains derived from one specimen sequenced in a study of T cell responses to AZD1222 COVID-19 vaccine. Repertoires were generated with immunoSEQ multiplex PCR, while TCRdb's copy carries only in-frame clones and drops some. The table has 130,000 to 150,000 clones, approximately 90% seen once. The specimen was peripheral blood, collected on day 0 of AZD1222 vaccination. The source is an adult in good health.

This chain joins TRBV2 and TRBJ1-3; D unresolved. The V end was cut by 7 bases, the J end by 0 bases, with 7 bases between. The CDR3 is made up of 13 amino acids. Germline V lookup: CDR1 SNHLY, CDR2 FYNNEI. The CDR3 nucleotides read TGTGCCAGCAACACCTTCTCTGGAAACACCATATATTTT. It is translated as CASNTFSGNTIYF.

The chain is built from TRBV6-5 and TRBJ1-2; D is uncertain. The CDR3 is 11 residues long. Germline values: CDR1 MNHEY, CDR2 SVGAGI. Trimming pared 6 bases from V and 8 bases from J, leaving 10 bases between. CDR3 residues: CASSSRGGYTF. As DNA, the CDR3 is TGTGCCAGCAGCTCCAGAGGGGGCTACACCTTC.

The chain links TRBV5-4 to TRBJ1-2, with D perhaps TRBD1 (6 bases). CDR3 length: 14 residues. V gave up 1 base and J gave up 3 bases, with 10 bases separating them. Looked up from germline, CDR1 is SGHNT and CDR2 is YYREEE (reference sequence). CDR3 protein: CASSLRTGYYGYTF. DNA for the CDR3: TGTGCCAGCAGCTTGAGAACAGGGTACTATGGCTACACCTTC.

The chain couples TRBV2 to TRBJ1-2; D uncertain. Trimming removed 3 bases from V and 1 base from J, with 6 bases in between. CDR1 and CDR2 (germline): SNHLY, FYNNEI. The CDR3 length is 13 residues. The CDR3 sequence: CASSDSRNYGYTF. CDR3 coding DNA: TGTGCCAGCAGTGATTCACGTAACTATGGCTACACCTTC.

CDR3 region: CASSKGTTNTGELFF. In DNA form, the CDR3 reads TGCGCCAGCAGCAAAGGGACTACTAACACCGGGGAGCTGTTTTTT. J is TRBJ2-2 and V is TRBV5-1, with TRBD2 matching 7 bases. The CDR3 covers 15 residues. V gave up 4 bases and J gave up 2 bases; unmatched junction bases: 5. The germline CDR1 and CDR2 sequences are SGHRS and YFSETQ.

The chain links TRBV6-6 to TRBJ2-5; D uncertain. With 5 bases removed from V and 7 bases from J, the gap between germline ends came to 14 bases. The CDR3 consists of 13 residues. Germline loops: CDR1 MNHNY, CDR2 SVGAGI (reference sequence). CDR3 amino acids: CASSPTLMGTQYF. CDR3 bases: TGTGCCAGCAGTCCGACTTTGATGGGGACCCAGTACTTC.

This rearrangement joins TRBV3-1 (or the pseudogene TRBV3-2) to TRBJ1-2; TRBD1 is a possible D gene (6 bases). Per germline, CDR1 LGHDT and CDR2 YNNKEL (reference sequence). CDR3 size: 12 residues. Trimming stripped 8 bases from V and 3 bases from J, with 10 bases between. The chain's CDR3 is CASHTGYYGYTF. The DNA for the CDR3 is TGTGCCAGCCATACAGGGTACTATGGCTACACCTTC.

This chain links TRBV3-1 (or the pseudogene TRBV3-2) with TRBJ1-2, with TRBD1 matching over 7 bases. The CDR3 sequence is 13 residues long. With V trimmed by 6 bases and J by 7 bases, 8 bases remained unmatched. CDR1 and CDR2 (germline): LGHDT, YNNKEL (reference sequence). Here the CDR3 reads CASSRQGASGYTF. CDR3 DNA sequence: TGTGCCAGCAGTCGACAGGGCGCTAGTGGCTACACCTTC.

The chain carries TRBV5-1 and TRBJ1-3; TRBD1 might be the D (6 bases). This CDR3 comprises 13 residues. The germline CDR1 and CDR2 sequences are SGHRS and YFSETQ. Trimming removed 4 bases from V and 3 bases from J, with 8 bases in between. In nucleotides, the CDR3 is TGCGCCAGCAGCATGGACAGTGGAAACACCATATATTTT. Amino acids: CASSMDSGNTIYF.

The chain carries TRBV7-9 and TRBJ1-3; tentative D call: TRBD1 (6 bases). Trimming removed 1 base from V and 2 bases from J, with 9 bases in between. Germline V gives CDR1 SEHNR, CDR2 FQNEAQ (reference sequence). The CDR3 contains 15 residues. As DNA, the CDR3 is TGTGCCAGCAGCTTAGAGGGGGGGACTGGAAACACCATATATTTT. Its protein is CASSLEGGTGNTIYF.

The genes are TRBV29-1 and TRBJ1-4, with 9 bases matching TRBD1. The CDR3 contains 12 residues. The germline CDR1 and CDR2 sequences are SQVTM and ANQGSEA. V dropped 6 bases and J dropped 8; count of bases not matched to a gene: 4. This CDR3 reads CSVQGAGEKLFF. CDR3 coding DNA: TGCAGCGTACAGGGGGCCGGAGAAAAACTGTTTTTT.

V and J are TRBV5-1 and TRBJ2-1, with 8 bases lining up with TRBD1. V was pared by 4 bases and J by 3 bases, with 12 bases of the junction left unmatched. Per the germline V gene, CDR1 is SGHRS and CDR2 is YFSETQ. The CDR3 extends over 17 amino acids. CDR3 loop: CASSGRQGTDYYNEQFF. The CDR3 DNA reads TGCGCCAGCAGCGGTAGACAGGGGACAGACTACTACAATGAGCAGTTCTTC.

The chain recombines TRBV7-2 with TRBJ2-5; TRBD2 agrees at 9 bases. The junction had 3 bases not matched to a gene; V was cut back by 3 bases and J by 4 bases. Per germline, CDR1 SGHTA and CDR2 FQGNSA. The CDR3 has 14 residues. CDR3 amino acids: CASSFSGGRETQYF. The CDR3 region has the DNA TGTGCCAGCAGCTTCAGCGGGGGGAGAGAGACCCAGTACTTC.

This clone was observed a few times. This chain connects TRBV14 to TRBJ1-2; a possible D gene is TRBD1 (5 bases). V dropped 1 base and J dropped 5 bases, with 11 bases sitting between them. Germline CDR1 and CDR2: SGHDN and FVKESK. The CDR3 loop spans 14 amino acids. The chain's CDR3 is CASSQGGWQYGYTF. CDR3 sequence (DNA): TGTGCCAGCAGCCAAGGGGGGTGGCAGTATGGCTACACCTTC.

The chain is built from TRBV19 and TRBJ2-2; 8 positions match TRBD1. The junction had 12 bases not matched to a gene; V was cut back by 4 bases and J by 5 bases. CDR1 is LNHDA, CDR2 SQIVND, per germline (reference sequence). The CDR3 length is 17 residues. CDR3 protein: CASSRVQGAKETGELFF. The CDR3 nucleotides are TGTGCCAGTAGTAGAGTTCAGGGGGCCAAGGAGACCGGGGAGCTGTTTTTT.

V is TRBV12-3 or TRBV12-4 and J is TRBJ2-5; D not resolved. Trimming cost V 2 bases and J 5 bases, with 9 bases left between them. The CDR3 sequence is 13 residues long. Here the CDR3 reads CASSLRSWETQYF. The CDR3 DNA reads TGTGCCAGCAGTTTAAGGTCATGGGAGACCCAGTACTTC.

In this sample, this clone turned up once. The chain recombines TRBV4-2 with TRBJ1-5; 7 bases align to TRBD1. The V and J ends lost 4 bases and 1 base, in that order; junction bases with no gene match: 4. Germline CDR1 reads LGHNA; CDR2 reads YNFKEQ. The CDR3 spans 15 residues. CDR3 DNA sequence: TGTGCCAGCAGCCCAGGGGGGGGAAGCAATCAGCCCCAGCATTTT. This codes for CASSPGGGSNQPQHF.

CDR3 sequence: CASSSSPYEQYF. The CDR3 DNA sequence: TGTGCCAGCAGCTCTTCCCCTTACGAGCAGTACTTC. The chain joins TRBV7-9 to TRBJ2-7; D is uncertain. This CDR3 comprises 12 residues. Germline CDR1 is SEHNR and CDR2 is FQNEAQ (reference sequence). V lost 4 bases and J 4 bases, leaving 8 bases between the germline ends. The full variable domain, completed using reference TRBV7-9 and TRBJ2-7, is DTGVSQNPRHKITKRGQNVTFRCDPISEHNRLYWYRQTLGQGPEFLTYFQNEAQLEKSRLLSDRFSAERPKGSFSTLEIQRTEQGDSAMYLCASSSSPYEQYFGPGTRLTVT.

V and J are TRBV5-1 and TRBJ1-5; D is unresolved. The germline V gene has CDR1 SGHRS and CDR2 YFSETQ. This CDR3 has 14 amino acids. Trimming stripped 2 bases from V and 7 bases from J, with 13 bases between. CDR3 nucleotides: TGCGCCAGCAGCTTAGGGCAGGCGGGCCAGCCCCAGCATTTT. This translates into CASSLGQAGQPQHF.

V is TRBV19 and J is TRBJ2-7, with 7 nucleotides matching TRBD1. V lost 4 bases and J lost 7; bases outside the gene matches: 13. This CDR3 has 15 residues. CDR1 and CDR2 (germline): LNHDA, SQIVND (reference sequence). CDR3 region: CASSKGTARSWEQYF. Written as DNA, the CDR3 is TGTGCCAGTAGTAAGGGGACAGCCCGTTCGTGGGAGCAGTACTTC.

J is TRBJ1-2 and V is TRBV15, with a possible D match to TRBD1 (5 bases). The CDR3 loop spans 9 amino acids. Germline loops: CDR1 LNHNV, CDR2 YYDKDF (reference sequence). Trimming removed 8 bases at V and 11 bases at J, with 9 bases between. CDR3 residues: CATGGLYTF. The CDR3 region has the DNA TGTGCCACCGGGGGACTTTACACCTTC. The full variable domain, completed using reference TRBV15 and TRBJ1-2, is DAMVIQNPRYQVTQFGKPVTLSCSQTLNHNVMYWYQQKSSQAPKLLFHYYDKDFNNEADTPDNFQSRRPNTSFCFLDIRSPGLGDTAMYLCATGGLYTFGSGTRLTVV.

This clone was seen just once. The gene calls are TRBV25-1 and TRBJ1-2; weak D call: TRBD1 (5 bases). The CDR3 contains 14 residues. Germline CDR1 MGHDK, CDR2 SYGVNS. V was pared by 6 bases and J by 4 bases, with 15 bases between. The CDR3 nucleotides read TGTGCCAGCAGAAGATCGGGGCCGTCCTATGGCTACACCTTC. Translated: CASRRSGPSYGYTF.

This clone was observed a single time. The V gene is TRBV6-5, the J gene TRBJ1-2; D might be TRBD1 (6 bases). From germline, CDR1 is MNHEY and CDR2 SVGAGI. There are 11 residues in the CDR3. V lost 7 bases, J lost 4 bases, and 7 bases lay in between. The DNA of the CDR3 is TGTGCCAGCACCAGGGGCTATGGCTACACCTTC. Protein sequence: CASTRGYGYTF.

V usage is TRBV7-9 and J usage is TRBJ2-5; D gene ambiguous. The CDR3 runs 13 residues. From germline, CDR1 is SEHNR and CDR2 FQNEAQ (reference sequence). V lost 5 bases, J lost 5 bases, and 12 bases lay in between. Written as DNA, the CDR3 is TGTGCCAGCAGCATCCGGGTTCAGGAGACCCAGTACTTC. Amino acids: CASSIRVQETQYF.

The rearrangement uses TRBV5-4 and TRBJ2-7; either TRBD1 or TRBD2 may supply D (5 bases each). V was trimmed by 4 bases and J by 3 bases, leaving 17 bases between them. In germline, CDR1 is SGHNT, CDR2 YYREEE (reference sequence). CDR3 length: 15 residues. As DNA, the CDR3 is TGTGCCAGCAGCCGGGACCGATACACGAACTACGAGCAGTACTTC. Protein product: CASSRDRYTNYEQYF.

In nucleotides, the CDR3 is TGTGCCAGCAGCCCGACCTTTAATTCACCCCTCCACTTT. Its translation is CASSPTFNSPLHF. The V call is TRBV7-2, the J call TRBJ1-6; D is unresolved. Germline CDR1 SGHTA, CDR2 FQGNSA. The V and J ends lost 5 bases and 6 bases respectively, with 8 bases between them. The CDR3 contains 13 residues.

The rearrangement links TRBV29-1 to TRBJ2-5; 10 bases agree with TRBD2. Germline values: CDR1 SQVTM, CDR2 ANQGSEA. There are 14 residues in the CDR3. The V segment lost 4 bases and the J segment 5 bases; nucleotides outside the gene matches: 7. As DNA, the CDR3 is TGCAGCGTTGTTGGTACAGCGGGAGGGGAGACCCAGTACTTC. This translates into CSVVGTAGGETQYF.

The CDR3 reads CASRRLQGFDETQYF. In DNA form, the CDR3 reads TGTGCCAGCAGGCGACTTCAGGGATTTGATGAGACCCAGTACTTC. V is TRBV2 and J is TRBJ2-5; D might be TRBD1 (5 bases). Trimming took 6 bases from V and 5 from J, leaving 19 bases between them. This CDR3 contains 15 residues. Looked up from germline, CDR1 is SNHLY and CDR2 is FYNNEI.

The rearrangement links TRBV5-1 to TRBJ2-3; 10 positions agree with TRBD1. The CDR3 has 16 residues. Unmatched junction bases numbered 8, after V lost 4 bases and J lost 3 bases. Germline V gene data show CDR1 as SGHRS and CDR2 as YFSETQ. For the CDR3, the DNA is TGCGCCAGCAGCGAGGACGGGACAGGGGTGACAGATACGCAGTATTTT. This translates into CASSEDGTGVTDTQYF. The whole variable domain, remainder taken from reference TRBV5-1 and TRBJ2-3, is KAGVTQTPRYLIKTRGQQVTLSCSPISGHRSVSWYQQTPGQGLQFLFEYFSETQRNKGNFPGRFSGRQFSNSRSEMNVSTLELGDSALYLCASSEDGTGVTDTQYFGPGTRLTVL.

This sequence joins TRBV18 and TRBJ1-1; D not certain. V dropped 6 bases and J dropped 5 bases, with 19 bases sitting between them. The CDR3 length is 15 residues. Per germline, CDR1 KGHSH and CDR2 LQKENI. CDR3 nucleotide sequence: TGTGCCAGCTCCCCGGGGTCCATTCTTGGGACTGAAGCTTTCTTT. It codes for CASSPGSILGTEAFF.

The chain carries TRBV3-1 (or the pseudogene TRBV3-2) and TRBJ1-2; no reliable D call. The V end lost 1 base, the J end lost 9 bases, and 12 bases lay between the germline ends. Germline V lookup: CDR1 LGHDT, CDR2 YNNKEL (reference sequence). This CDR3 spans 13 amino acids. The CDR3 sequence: CASSQVDGVSYTF. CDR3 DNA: TGTGCCAGCAGCCAAGTTGATGGTGTGAGCTACACCTTC.

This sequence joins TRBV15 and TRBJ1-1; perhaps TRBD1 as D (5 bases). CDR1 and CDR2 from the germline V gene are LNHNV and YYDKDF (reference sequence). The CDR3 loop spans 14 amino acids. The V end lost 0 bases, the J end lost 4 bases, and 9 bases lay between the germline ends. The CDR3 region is CATSRDPGLTEAFF. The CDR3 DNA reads TGTGCCACCAGCAGAGACCCGGGACTCACTGAAGCTTTCTTT.